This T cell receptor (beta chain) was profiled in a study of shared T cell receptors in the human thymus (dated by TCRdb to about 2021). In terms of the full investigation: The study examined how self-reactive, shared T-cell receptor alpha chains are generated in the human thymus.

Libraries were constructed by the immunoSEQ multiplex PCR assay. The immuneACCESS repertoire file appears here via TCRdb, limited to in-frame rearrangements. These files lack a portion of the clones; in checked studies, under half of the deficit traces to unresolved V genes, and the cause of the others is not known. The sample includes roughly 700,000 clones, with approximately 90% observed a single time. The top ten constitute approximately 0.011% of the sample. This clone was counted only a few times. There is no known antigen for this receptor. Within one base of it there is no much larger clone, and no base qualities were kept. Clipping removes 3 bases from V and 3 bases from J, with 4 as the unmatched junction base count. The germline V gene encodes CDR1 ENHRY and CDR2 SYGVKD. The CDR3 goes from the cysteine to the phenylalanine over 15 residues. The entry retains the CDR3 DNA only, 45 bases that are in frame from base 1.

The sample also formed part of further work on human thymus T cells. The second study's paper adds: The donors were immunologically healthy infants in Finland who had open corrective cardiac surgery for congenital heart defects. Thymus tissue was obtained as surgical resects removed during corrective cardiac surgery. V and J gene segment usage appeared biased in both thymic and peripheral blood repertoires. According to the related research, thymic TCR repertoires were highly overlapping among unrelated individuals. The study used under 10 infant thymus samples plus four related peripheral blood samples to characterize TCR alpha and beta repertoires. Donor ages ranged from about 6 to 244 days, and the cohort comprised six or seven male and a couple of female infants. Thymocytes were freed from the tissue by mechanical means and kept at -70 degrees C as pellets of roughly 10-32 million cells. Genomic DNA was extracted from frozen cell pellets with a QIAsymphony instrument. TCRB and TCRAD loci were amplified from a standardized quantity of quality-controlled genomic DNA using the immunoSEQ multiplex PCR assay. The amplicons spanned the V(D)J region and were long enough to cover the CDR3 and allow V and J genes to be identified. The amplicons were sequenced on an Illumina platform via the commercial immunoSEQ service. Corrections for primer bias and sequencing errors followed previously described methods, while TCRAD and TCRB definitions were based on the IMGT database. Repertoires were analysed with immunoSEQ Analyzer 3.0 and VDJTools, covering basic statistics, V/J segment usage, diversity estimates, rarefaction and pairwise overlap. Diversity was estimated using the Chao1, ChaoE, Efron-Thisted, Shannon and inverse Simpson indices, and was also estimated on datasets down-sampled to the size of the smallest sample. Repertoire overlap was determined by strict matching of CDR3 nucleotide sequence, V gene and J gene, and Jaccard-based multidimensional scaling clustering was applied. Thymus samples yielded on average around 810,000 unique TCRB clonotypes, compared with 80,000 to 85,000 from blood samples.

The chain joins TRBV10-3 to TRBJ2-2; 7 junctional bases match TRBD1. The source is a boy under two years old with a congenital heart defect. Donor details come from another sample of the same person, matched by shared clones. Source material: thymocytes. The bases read TGTGCCATCAGTGAAGGCCAGGGGGACACCGGGGAGCTGTTTTTT. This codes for CAISEGQGDTGELFF.